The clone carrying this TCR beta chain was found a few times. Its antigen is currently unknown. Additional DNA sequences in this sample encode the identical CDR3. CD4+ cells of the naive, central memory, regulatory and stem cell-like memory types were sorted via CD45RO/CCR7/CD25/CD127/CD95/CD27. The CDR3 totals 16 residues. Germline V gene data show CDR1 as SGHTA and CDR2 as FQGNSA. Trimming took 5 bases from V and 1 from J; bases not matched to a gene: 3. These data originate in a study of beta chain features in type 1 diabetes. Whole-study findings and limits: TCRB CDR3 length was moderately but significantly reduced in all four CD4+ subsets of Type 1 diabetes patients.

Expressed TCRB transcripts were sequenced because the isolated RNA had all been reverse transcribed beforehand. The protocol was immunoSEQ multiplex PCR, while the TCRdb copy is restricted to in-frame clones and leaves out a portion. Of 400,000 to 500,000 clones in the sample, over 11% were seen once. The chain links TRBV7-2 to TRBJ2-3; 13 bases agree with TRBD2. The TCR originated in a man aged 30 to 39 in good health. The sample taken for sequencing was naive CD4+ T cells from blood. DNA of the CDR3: TGTGCCAGCAGCCTCGGACTAGCGGGAGGCACAGATACGCAGTATTTT. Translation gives CASSLGLAGGTDTQYF.